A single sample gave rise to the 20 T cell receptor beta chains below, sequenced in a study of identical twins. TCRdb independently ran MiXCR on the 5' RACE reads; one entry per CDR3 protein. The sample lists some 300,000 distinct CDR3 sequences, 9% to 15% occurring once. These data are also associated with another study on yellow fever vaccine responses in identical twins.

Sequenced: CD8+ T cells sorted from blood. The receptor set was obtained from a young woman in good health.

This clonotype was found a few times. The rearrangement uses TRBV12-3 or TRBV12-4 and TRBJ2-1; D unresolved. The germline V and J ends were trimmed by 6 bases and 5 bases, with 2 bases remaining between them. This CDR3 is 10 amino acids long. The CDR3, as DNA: TGTGCCAGCAGGCACAATGAGCAGTTCTTC. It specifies CASRHNEQFF.

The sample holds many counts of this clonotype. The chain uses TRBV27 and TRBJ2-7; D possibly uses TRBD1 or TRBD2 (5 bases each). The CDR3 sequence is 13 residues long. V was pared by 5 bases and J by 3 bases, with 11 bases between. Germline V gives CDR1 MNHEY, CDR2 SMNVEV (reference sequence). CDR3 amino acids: CASSPGTNYEQYF. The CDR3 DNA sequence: TGTGCCAGCAGTCCCGGGACCAACTACGAGCAGTACTTC.

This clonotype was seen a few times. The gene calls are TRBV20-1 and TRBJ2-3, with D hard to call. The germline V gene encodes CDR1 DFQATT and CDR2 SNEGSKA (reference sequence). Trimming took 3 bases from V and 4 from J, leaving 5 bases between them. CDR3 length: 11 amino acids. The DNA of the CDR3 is TGCAGTGCTAGCGACTCAGATACGCAGTATTTT. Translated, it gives CSASDSDTQYF.

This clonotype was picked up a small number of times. The CDR3 region has the DNA TGTGCCAGCAGCCGATGGTCCGGGACACTCAGCCAAGAGACCCAGTACTTC. Its protein product is CASSRWSGTLSQETQYF. This chain links TRBV7-6 with TRBJ2-5; a possible D gene is TRBD1 (6 bases). The V end lost 5 bases, the J end lost 1 base, and 20 bases lay between the germline ends. This CDR3 is 17 amino acids long. Germline V lookup: CDR1 SGHVS, CDR2 FNYEAQ.

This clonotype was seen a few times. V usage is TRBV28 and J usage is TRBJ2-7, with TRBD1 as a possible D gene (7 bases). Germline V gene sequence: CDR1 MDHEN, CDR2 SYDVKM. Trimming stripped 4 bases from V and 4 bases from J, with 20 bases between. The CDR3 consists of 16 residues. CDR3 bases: TGTGCCAGCAGTTCCCGGCGGGACAGAAATAGGTACGAGCAGTACGTC. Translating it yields CASSSRRDRNRYEQYV.

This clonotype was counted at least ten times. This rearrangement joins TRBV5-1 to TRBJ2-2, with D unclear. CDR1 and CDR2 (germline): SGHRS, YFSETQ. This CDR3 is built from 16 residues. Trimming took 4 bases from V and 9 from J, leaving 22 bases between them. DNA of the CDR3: TGCGCCAGCAGCGCCGAGACCGGGCCCTACTTGAGGGAGCTGTTTTTT. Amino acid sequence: CASSAETGPYLRELFF.

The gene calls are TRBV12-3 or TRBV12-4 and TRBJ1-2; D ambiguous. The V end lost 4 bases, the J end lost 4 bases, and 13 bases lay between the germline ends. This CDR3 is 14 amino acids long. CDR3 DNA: TGTGCCAGCAGTTGGAAGGGTTATGGCTATGGCTACACCTTC. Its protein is CASSWKGYGYGYTF.

The CDR3, as DNA: TGCAGTGCTACAAAGGGAGGGATGGGCTACGAGCAGTACTTC. Translating gives CSATKGGMGYEQYF. J is TRBJ2-7 and V is TRBV20-1, with 7 bases aligning to TRBD2. The germline V gene encodes CDR1 DFQATT and CDR2 SNEGSKA (reference sequence). J lost 3 bases, V lost 4 bases, and 9 bases had no gene match. The CDR3 has 14 amino acids.

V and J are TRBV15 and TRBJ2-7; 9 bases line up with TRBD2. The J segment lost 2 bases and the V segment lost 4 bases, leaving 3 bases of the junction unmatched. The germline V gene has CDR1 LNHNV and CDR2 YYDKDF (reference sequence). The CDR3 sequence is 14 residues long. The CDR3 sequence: CATSMKREAYEQYF. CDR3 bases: TGTGCCACCAGCATGAAGCGGGAGGCCTACGAGCAGTACTTC.

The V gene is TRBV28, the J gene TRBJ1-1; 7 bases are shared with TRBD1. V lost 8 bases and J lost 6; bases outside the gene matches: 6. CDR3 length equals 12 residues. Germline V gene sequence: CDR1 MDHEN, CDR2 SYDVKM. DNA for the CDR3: TGTGCCAGCCGGGCAGGGGGTCCTGAAGCTTTCTTT. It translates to CASRAGGPEAFF.

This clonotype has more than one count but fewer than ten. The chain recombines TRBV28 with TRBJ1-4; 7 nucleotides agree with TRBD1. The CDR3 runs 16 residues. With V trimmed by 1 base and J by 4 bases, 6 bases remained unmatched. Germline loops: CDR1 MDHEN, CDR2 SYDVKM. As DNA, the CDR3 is TGTGCCAGCAGTTTATACCGGGGACAGTTTAATGAAAAACTGTTTTTT. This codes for CASSLYRGQFNEKLFF.

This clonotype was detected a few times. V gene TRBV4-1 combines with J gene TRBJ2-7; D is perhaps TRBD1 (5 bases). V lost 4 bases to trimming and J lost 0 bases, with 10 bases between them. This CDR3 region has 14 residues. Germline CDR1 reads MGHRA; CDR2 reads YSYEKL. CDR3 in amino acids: CASSPAQGSYEQYF. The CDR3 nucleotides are TGCGCCAGCAGCCCGGCGCAGGGCTCCTACGAGCAGTACTTC.

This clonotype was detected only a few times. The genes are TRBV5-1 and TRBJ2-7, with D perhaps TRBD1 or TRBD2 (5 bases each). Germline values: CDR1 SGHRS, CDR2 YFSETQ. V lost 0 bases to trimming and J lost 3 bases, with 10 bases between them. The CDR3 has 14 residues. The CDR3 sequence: CASSLEGDDYEQYV. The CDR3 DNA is TGCGCCAGCAGCTTGGAAGGGGACGACTACGAGCAGTACGTC.

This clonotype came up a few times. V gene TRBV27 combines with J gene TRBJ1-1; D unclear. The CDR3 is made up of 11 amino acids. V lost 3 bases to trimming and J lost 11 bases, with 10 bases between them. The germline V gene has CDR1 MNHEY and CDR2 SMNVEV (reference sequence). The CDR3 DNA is TGTGCCAGCAGTTTTGGCTACCAGGCTTTCTTT. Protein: CASSFGYQAFF.

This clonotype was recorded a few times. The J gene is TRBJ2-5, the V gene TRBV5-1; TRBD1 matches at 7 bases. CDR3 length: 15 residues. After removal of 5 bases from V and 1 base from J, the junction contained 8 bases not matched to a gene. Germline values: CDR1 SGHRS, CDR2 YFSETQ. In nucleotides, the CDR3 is TGCGCCAGCAGGGTGGACAGGCGATTCCAAGAGACCCAGTACTTC. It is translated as CASRVDRRFQETQYF.

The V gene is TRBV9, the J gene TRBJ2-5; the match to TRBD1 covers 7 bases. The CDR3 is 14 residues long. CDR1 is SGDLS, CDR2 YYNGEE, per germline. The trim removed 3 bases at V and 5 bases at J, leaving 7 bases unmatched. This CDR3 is CASSARDSSETQYF. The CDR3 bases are TGTGCCAGCAGCGCCCGGGACAGTTCGGAGACCCAGTACTTC.

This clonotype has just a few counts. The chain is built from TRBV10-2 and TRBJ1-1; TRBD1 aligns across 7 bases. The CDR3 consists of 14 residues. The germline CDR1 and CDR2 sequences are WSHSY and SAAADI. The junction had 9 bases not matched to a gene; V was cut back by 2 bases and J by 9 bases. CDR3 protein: CASSEAGGLLKAFF. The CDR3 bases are TGCGCCAGCAGTGAGGCAGGGGGACTTCTTAAAGCTTTCTTT.

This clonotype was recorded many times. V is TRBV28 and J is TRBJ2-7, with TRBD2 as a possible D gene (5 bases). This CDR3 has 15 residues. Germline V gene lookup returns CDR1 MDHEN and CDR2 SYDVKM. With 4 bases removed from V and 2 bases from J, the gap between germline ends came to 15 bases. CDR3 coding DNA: TGTGCCAGCAGTTCCCCTTATGGAGGTACCTACGAGCAGTACGTC. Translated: CASSSPYGGTYEQYV.

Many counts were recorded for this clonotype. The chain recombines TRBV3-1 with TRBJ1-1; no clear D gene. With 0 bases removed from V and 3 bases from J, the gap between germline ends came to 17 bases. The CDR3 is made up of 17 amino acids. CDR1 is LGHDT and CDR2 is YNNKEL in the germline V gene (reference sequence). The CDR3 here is CASSQDAIGSPDTEAFF. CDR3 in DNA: TGTGCCAGCAGCCAAGATGCCATAGGCAGTCCGGACACTGAAGCTTTCTTT.

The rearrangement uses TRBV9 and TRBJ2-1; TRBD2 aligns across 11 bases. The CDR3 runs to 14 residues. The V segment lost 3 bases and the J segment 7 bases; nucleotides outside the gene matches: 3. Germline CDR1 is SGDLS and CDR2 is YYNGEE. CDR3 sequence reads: CASSGSGRVNEQFF. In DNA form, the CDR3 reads TGTGCCAGCAGCGGTAGCGGGAGGGTGAATGAGCAGTTCTTC. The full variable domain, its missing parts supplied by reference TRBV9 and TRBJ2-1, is DSGVTQTPKHLITATGQRVTLRCSPRSGDLSVYWYQQSLDQGLQFLIQYYNGEERAKGNILERFSAQQFPDLHSELNLSSLELGDSALYFCASSGSGRVNEQFFGPGTRLTVL.